The next 31 T cell receptor beta chains were all read from a single sample in a study of blood T cell repertoires in COVID-19. The repertoire was sequenced with immunoSEQ multiplex PCR; TCRdb's copy has only in-frame clones and lacks some. The sample has 88,000 or so clones, 85% seen once; the top ten hold roughly 4%. Sequences were obtained from peripheral blood. These TCRs come from a man aged 55 to 70 with acute or convalescent COVID-19.

V usage is TRBV14 and J usage is TRBJ2-5, with 7 bases lining up with TRBD2. CDR1 and CDR2 from the germline V gene are SGHDN and FVKESK. This CDR3 contains 14 residues. J gave up 5 bases and V 4 bases, and 7 bases lay outside the gene matches. For the CDR3, the DNA is TGTGCCAGCAGCCCCAGCGGGGAGATGGAGACCCAGTACTTC. This translates into CASSPSGEMETQYF. Variable domain in full (rest from reference TRBV14 and TRBJ2-5): EAGVTQFPSHSVIEKGQTVTLRCDPISGHDNLYWYRRVMGKEIKFLLHFVKESKQDESGMPNNRFLAERTGGTYSTLKVQPAELEDSGVYFCASSPSGEMETQYFGPGTRLLVL.

This chain connects TRBV7-9 to TRBJ1-4; TRBD1 matches 7 bases. The J segment lost 4 bases and the V segment lost 7 bases, leaving 3 bases of the junction unmatched. CDR1 is SEHNR and CDR2 is FQNEAQ in the germline V gene (reference sequence). This CDR3 comprises 13 residues. CDR3 sequence reads: CASKGAGNEKLFF. The CDR3 region has the DNA TGTGCCAGCAAGGGGGCCGGTAATGAAAAACTGTTTTTT. Full variable domain (outside the CDR3, taken from reference TRBV7-9 and TRBJ1-4): DTGVSQNPRHKITKRGQNVTFRCDPISEHNRLYWYRQTLGQGPEFLTYFQNEAQLEKSRLLSDRFSAERPKGSFSTLEIQRTEQGDSAMYLCASKGAGNEKLFFGSGTQLSVL.

This rearrangement joins TRBV11-2 to TRBJ1-6; TRBD1 agrees at 7 bases. CDR1 is SGHAT, CDR2 FQNNGV, per germline. J was trimmed by 6 bases and V by 3 bases; bases with no gene match: 11. This CDR3 comprises 17 residues. The CDR3 DNA follows: TGTGCCAGCAGCTTCTTATTGACAGGGAGCTTTAATTCACCCCTCCACTTT. This translates into CASSFLLTGSFNSPLHF.

This chain uses TRBV13 with TRBJ1-1; tentative D call: TRBD1 (5 bases). V was trimmed by 6 bases and J by 3 bases, leaving 17 bases between them. Germline V lookup: CDR1 PRHDT, CDR2 FYEKMQ (reference sequence). The CDR3 spans 15 residues. The CDR3 nucleotides read TGTGCCAGCAGGCAAGCCCCAGGGTTGGACACTGAAGCTTTCTTT. Translation gives CASRQAPGLDTEAFF. Looking up the rest from reference TRBV13 and TRBJ1-1 gives the full variable domain: AAGVIQSPRHLIKEKRETATLKCYPIPRHDTVYWYQQGPGQDPQFLISFYEKMQSDKGSIPDRFSAQQFSDYHSELNMSSLELGDSALYFCASRQAPGLDTEAFFGQGTRLTVV.

The CDR3: CASSLSPAGGPQHF. CDR3 DNA: TGTGCCAGCAGCTTAAGCCCAGCCGGGGGGCCCCAGCATTTT. J is TRBJ1-5 and V is TRBV7-8, with a tentative D call TRBD1 (5 bases). The CDR3 loop spans 14 amino acids. CDR1 is SGHVS and CDR2 is FQNEAQ in the germline V gene. Trimming removed 2 bases from V and 9 bases from J, with 14 bases in between.

This clone showed up just a few times. The rearrangement joins TRBV15 to TRBJ2-5, with 12 bases aligning to TRBD2. Germline V gene sequence: CDR1 LNHNV, CDR2 YYDKDF (reference sequence). After removal of 3 bases from V and 4 bases from J, the junction contained 6 bases not matched to a gene. The CDR3 spans 16 residues. The CDR3 bases are TGTGCCACCAGCAGCCAGACTAGCGGGGGCTCAGAGACCCAGTACTTC. Amino acid sequence: CATSSQTSGGSETQYF.

V usage is TRBV7-8 and J usage is TRBJ1-3, with a tentative D call TRBD1 (5 bases). Per germline, CDR1 SGHVS and CDR2 FQNEAQ. Deletions cut 5 bases from V and 5 bases from J, with 10 bases between. The CDR3 runs 13 residues. In DNA form, the CDR3 reads TGTGCCAGCAGCGAAGGGGTCCGAAACACCATATATTTT. Translating gives CASSEGVRNTIYF.

This clone was observed a single time. The chain has TRBV11-2 and TRBJ1-1; D is perhaps TRBD1 (5 bases). This CDR3 is built from 17 residues. Trimming stripped 5 bases from V and 1 base from J, with 20 bases between. The germline gives CDR1 SGHAT, CDR2 FQNNGV. CDR3 DNA: TGTGCCAGCAGCCAAAGGGCGGCAGGGTCAGGGAACACTGAAGCTTTCTTT. It translates to CASSQRAAGSGNTEAFF.

The CDR3 DNA reads TGCGCCAGCAGCTTAAGGAGGAGTGCCCCCGAGGAGACCCAGTACTTC. Its protein product is CASSLRRSAPEETQYF. This chain joins TRBV5-1 and TRBJ2-5; a weak D match, TRBD2 (5 bases). Germline CDR1 reads SGHRS; CDR2 reads YFSETQ. The CDR3 covers 16 residues. V dropped 2 bases and J dropped 5 bases, with 19 bases sitting between them.

The genes are TRBV5-1 and TRBJ1-2; TRBD1 agrees at 7 bases. The CDR3 extends over 15 amino acids. CDR1 and CDR2 from the germline V gene are SGHRS and YFSETQ. Unmatched junction bases numbered 8, after V lost 4 bases and J lost 2 bases. The CDR3 here is CASSMGGQTNYGYTF. The CDR3 nucleotides are TGCGCCAGCAGCATGGGGGGACAGACCAACTATGGCTACACCTTC.

The CDR3 here is CASSRTRSSYNEQFF. The CDR3 DNA follows: TGTGCCAGCAGTAGAACAAGGAGCTCCTACAATGAGCAGTTCTTC. V is TRBV7-2 and J is TRBJ2-1; D uncertain. CDR1 is SGHTA, CDR2 FQGNSA, per germline. V was clipped by 6 bases and J by 0 bases, with 12 bases between them. The CDR3 is 15 amino acids.

This clone was seen a handful of times. The rearrangement uses TRBV2 and TRBJ1-6; D perhaps matches TRBD1 (5 bases). The CDR3 is 15 amino acids. The germline gives CDR1 SNHLY, CDR2 FYNNEI. V was cut by 3 bases and J by 0 bases, with 6 bases left in between. This CDR3 reads CASSDDSSYNSPLHF. The DNA for the CDR3 is TGTGCCAGCAGTGATGACAGCTCCTATAATTCACCCCTCCACTTT.

This clone was observed once. The chain carries TRBV10-3 and TRBJ1-4, with a tentative D call TRBD1 (5 bases). This CDR3 comprises 13 residues. V gave up 4 bases and J gave up 8 bases, with 11 bases separating them. Germline CDR1 reads ENHRY; CDR2 reads SYGVKD. CDR3 sequence: CAISARGGEKLFF. CDR3 nucleotide sequence: TGTGCCATCAGTGCTCGCGGGGGAGAAAAACTGTTTTTT.

The chain recombines TRBV7-2 with TRBJ2-1, with 7 bases aligning to TRBD2. V was pared by 2 bases and J by 11 bases, with 9 bases of the junction left unmatched. The CDR3 loop spans 14 amino acids. Germline loops: CDR1 SGHTA, CDR2 FQGNSA. CDR3: CASSLQRGLIQQFF. The DNA for the CDR3 is TGTGCCAGCAGCTTACAGCGGGGACTGATTCAGCAGTTCTTC.

This chain connects TRBV6-5 to TRBJ2-5; TRBD1 matches 10 bases. V lost 4 bases and J lost 4; bases outside the gene matches: 6. CDR1 is MNHEY, CDR2 SVGAGI, per germline. The CDR3 is made up of 15 amino acids. The CDR3 loop is CASSFGQGEPETQYF. In DNA form, the CDR3 reads TGTGCCAGCAGTTTCGGACAGGGGGAACCAGAGACCCAGTACTTC.

The V gene is TRBV6-1, the J gene TRBJ1-1; TRBD1 aligns across 9 bases. V was pared by 2 bases and J by 5 bases, with 9 bases of the junction left unmatched. Looked up from germline, CDR1 is MNHNS and CDR2 is SASEGT. This CDR3 spans 16 amino acids. Here the CDR3 DNA reads TGTGCCAGCAGTGAAAAACGACAGGGGGTTGGTACTGAAGCTTTCTTT. This translates into CASSEKRQGVGTEAFF.

The chain carries TRBV11-2 and TRBJ2-1; 8 nucleotides agree with TRBD1. The CDR3 covers 13 residues. The V gene end was trimmed by 5 bases and the J gene end by 8 bases; junction bases not matched to a gene: 5. Germline V gives CDR1 SGHAT, CDR2 FQNNGV. The DNA for the CDR3 is TGTGCCAGCAGCGGACAGGGTCACCATGAGCAGTTCTTC. This translates into CASSGQGHHEQFF.

This clone was picked up many times. The CDR3 sequence: CASTPRRGVLTEAFF. The CDR3 nucleotides read TGTGCCAGCACCCCCCGGCGCGGGGTACTCACTGAAGCTTTCTTT. The J gene is TRBJ1-1, the V gene TRBV7-8, with D hard to call. V was pared by 7 bases and J by 4 bases, with 19 bases between. Germline lookup yields CDR1 SGHVS and CDR2 FQNEAQ. This CDR3 has 15 residues.

The V gene is TRBV5-4, the J gene TRBJ1-2; D unresolved. Germline V gives CDR1 SGHNT, CDR2 YYREEE (reference sequence). The CDR3 contains 14 residues. With 2 bases removed from V and 2 bases from J, the gap between germline ends came to 10 bases. The DNA for the CDR3 is TGTGCCAGCAGCTTCAGAGACACAAACTATGGCTACACCTTC. This sequence encodes CASSFRDTNYGYTF.

The chain is built from TRBV18 and TRBJ1-3, with D unclear. The V end was cut by 0 bases, the J end by 1 base, with 4 bases between. Germline lookup yields CDR1 KGHSH and CDR2 LQKENI. The CDR3 loop spans 14 amino acids. The CDR3 sequence is CASSPPVSGNTIYF. The CDR3 nucleotides read TGTGCCAGCTCACCACCCGTTTCTGGAAACACCATATATTTT.

This clone was recorded only once. The chain uses TRBV7-9 and TRBJ2-7; unclear D gene. V shed 5 bases and J shed 1 base, with 15 bases lying between them. Germline V CDR1 and CDR2: SEHNR, FQNEAQ (reference sequence). This CDR3 region has 15 residues. CDR3 nucleotide sequence: TGTGCCAGCAGCAGTCCTCTTACAGTTTCCTACGAGCAGTACTTC. It yields the protein CASSSPLTVSYEQYF.

The chain combines TRBV30 with TRBJ2-7; 8 bases align to TRBD1. This CDR3 has 13 residues. Germline V gene data show CDR1 as GTSNPN and CDR2 as SVGIG (reference sequence). Trimming removed 1 base from V and 3 bases from J; junction bases left unmatched: 2. CDR3 in DNA: TGTGCCTGGAGTGGGACAGGGCACTACGAGCAGTACTTC. Translation: CAWSGTGHYEQYF. Drawing the rest from reference TRBV30 and TRBJ2-7, the complete variable domain is SQTIHQWPATLVQPVGSPLSLECTVEGTSNPNLYWYRQAAGRGLQLLFYSVGIGQISSEVPQNLSASRPQDRQFILSSKKLLLSDSGFYLCAWSGTGHYEQYFGPGTRLTVT.

This clone was seen just once. The chain couples TRBV7-9 to TRBJ2-7; a possible D gene is TRBD2 (6 bases). Trimming shortened V by 5 bases and J by 2 bases, and 16 bases separated the two germline ends. CDR3 length: 15 residues. Germline assignment: CDR1 SEHNR and CDR2 FQNEAQ (reference sequence). The CDR3 DNA is TGTGCCAGCAGCCCCTGGGGCGGGGCGACCTACGAGCAGTACTTC. It is translated as CASSPWGGATYEQYF. The full variable domain, in which reference TRBV7-9 and TRBJ2-7 provide the parts outside the CDR3, is DTGVSQNPRHKITKRGQNVTFRCDPISEHNRLYWYRQTLGQGPEFLTYFQNEAQLEKSRLLSDRFSAERPKGSFSTLEIQRTEQGDSAMYLCASSPWGGATYEQYFGPGTRLTVT.

The chain links TRBV3-1 (or the pseudogene TRBV3-2) to TRBJ1-4; weak D call: TRBD1 (5 bases). With 0 bases removed from V and 8 bases from J, the gap between germline ends came to 13 bases. The CDR3 extends over 15 amino acids. Per the germline V gene, CDR1 is LGHDT and CDR2 is YNNKEL (reference sequence). The CDR3 region is CASSQEQADQEKLFF. The CDR3 nucleotides read TGTGCCAGCAGCCAAGAACAGGCGGATCAGGAAAAACTGTTTTTT.

This clone turned up a few times. V gene TRBV27 combines with J gene TRBJ1-6; 7 nucleotides match TRBD1. CDR1 MNHEY and CDR2 SMNVEV come from the germline V gene (reference sequence). This CDR3 has 17 residues. The V segment lost 7 bases and the J segment 9 bases; nucleotides outside the gene matches: 18. The CDR3 DNA reads TGTGCCAGCATGGTGGGTCGAGGGGGCCCTATTGGTTCACCCCTCCACTTT. Translation: CASMVGRGGPIGSPLHF.

The chain is built from TRBV7-9 and TRBJ2-5; 14 nucleotides line up with TRBD2. V shed 5 bases and J 1 base; nucleotides not matched to a gene: 9. This CDR3 is built from 18 residues. CDR1 is SEHNR, CDR2 FQNEAQ, per germline (reference sequence). In nucleotides, the CDR3 is TGTGCCAGCAGCCCGGGACTAGCGGGAGTGATGAGCCAAGAGACCCAGTACTTC. Translation gives CASSPGLAGVMSQETQYF.

V is TRBV24-1 and J is TRBJ1-5; weak D call: TRBD1 (5 bases). V lost 4 bases, J lost 7 bases, and 10 bases lay in between. The CDR3 consists of 13 residues. Germline assignment: CDR1 KGHDR and CDR2 SFDVKD. The CDR3 sequence: CATSDQGWQPQHF. CDR3 in DNA: TGTGCCACCAGTGACCAGGGCTGGCAGCCCCAGCATTTT.

This sequence joins TRBV14 and TRBJ1-6, with 8 bases aligning to TRBD1. V trimming: 3 bases; J trimming: 7 bases; junction bases outside the gene matches: 8. The CDR3 is 16 amino acids. Germline loops: CDR1 SGHDN, CDR2 FVKESK. This CDR3 reads CASSQKTGVGNSPLHF. As DNA, the CDR3 is TGTGCCAGCAGCCAGAAGACAGGGGTGGGAAATTCACCCCTCCACTTT.

This rearrangement joins TRBV6-1 to TRBJ1-5, with 9 nucleotides matching TRBD1. V was clipped by 2 bases and J by 4 bases; unmatched bases: 3. The CDR3 is 15 amino acids. Looked up from germline, CDR1 is MNHNS and CDR2 is SASEGT. The CDR3 spells CASSESGQGNQPQHF. In DNA form, the CDR3 reads TGTGCCAGCAGTGAATCGGGACAGGGTAATCAGCCCCAGCATTTT.

By sample share, this clone is medium-sized (0.01 to 0.1%). The chain carries TRBV14 and TRBJ1-6, with a possible D match to TRBD1 (5 bases). There are 15 residues in the CDR3. Germline CDR1 is SGHDN and CDR2 is FVKESK. With 7 bases removed from V and 5 bases from J, the gap between germline ends came to 15 bases. CDR3 sequence (DNA): TGTGCCAGCAACGTTATGGGGGGACATAATTCACCCCTCCACTTT. Translating it yields CASNVMGGHNSPLHF.

The J gene is TRBJ2-5, the V gene TRBV11-2; D unclear. The CDR3 runs to 16 residues. Germline CDR1 is SGHAT and CDR2 is FQNNGV. The ends were cut back, 5 bases at V and 4 bases at J, with 20 bases in the middle. As DNA, the CDR3 is TGTGCCAGCAGCGCAGACACCGGTATTTTGGGAGAGACCCAGTACTTC. This codes for CASSADTGILGETQYF.